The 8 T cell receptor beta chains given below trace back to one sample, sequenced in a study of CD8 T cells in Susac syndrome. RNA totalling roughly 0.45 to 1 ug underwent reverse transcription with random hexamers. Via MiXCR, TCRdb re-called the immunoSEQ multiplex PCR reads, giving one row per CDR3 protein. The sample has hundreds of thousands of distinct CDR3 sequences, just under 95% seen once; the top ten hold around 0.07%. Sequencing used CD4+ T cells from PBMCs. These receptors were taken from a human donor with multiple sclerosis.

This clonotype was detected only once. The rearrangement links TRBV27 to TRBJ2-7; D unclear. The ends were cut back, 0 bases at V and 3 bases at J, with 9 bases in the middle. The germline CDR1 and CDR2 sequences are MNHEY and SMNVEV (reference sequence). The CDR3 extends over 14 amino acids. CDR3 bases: TGTGCCAGCAGTTTATCAAAAACCCACTACGAGCAGTACTTC. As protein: CASSLSKTHYEQYF.

CDR3: CAGRVGTEAFF. The DNA for the CDR3 is TGTGCGGGAAGAGTCGGCACTGAAGCTTTCTTT. V is TRBV2 and J is TRBJ1-1; D unclear. In germline, CDR1 is SNHLY, CDR2 FYNNEI. The CDR3 has 11 amino acids.

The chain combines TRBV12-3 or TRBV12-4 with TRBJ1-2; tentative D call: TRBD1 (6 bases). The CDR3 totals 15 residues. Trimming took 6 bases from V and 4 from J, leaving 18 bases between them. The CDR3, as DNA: TGTGCCAGCAGGAACAGGGTAGGAGGAATCTATGGCTACACCTTC. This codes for CASRNRVGGIYGYTF.

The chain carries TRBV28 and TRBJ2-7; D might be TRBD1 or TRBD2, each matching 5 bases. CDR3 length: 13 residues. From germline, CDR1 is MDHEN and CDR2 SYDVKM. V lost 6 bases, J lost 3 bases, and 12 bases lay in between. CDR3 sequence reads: CASRGWGNYEQYF. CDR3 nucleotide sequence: TGTGCCAGCAGGGGTTGGGGGAACTACGAGCAGTACTTC.

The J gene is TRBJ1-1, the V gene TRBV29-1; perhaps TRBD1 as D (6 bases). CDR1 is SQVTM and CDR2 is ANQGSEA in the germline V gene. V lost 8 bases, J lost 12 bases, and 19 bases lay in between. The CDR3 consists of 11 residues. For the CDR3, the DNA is TGCAGCTTAGGCGGGGGCGGAATGCCTTTCTTT. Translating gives CSLGGGGMPFF.

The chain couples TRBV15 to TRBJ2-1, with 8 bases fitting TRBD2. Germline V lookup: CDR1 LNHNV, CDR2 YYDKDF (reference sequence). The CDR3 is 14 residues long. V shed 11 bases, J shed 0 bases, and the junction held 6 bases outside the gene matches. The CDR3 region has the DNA TGTGCCTCACGGGAGGGTAACTCCTACAATGAGCAGTTCTTC. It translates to CASREGNSYNEQFF.

CDR3 residues: CASRPSPYNEQFF. CDR3 nucleotide sequence: TGTGCCAGTCGACCATCCCCTTACAATGAGCAGTTCTTC. The chain employs TRBV19 and TRBJ2-1; D is ambiguous. Looked up from germline, CDR1 is LNHDA and CDR2 is SQIVND (reference sequence). The CDR3 consists of 13 residues. Trimming left V 8 bases short and J 4 bases short, with 12 bases between.

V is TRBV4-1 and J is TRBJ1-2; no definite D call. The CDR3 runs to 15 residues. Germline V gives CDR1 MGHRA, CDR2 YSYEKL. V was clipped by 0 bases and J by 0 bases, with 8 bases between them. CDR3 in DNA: TGCGCCAGCAGCCAAGACATGAGGGCTAACTATGGCTACACCTTC. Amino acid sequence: CASSQDMRANYGYTF.